One and the same sample provided the 31 T cell receptor beta chains below, sequenced in a study of blood T cell repertoires in COVID-19. Clones were sequenced by immunoSEQ multiplex PCR, and TCRdb holds only the in-frame ones, with some missing. The table lists approximately 160,000 clones, about 86% of them singletons. Sequencing was performed on peripheral blood. All receptors come from a man in his fifties with active or convalescent COVID-19.

About this clone itself: In the same sample, other DNA sequences code for this CDR3. This rearrangement joins TRBV27 to TRBJ1-5; 9 bases line up with TRBD1. V gave up 6 bases and J gave up 4 bases; unmatched junction bases: 7. The CDR3 contains 15 residues. CDR1 and CDR2 (germline): MNHEY, SMNVEV (reference sequence). CDR3 in DNA: TGTGCCAGCAGGGGGGACAGGGCTGGTAATCAGCCCCAGCATTTT. Translating gives CASRGDRAGNQPQHF.

CDR3 sequence (DNA): TGTGCCAGCAGCTTCGGGACAGGGATCCGAAATGAGCAGTTCTTC. It specifies CASSFGTGIRNEQFF. The V and J genes are TRBV7-8 and TRBJ2-1, with 9 bases lining up with TRBD1. Germline-derived CDR1 and CDR2 are SGHVS and FQNEAQ. The V gene end was trimmed by 3 bases and the J gene end by 7 bases; junction bases not matched to a gene: 7. There are 15 residues in the CDR3.

The chain carries TRBV28 and TRBJ2-7; perhaps TRBD2 as D (7 bases). Germline V CDR1 and CDR2: MDHEN, SYDVKM. V was clipped by 5 bases and J by 3 bases, with 14 bases between them. This CDR3 is 14 amino acids long. For the CDR3, the DNA is TGTGCCAGCAGTGATGGGGGGGGCTACTACGAGCAGTACTTC. This sequence encodes CASSDGGGYYEQYF.

V gene TRBV5-1 combines with J gene TRBJ1-1; no clear D. The germline V gene has CDR1 SGHRS and CDR2 YFSETQ. The CDR3 extends over 13 amino acids. Trimming stripped 2 bases from V and 0 bases from J, with 5 bases between. The CDR3 nucleotides read TGCGCCAGCAGCTTCGGTATGAACACTGAAGCTTTCTTT. Translation gives CASSFGMNTEAFF.

This chain uses TRBV25-1 with TRBJ2-7; possibly TRBD1 for D (6 bases). Germline lookup yields CDR1 MGHDK and CDR2 SYGVNS. The CDR3 is 14 amino acids. The V gene lost 4 bases and the J gene lost 2 bases, with 12 bases spanning the gap. CDR3 in DNA: TGTGCCAGCAGTGGCCCGGACAGTACCTACGAGCAGTACTTC. As protein: CASSGPDSTYEQYF.

The chain uses TRBV19 and TRBJ1-3, with TRBD1 matching over 8 bases. V was pared by 6 bases and J by 2 bases, with 9 bases of the junction left unmatched. The germline gives CDR1 LNHDA, CDR2 SQIVND (reference sequence). This CDR3 has 16 amino acids. Here the CDR3 reads CASSHRRTGTGNTIYF. The CDR3 nucleotides are TGTGCCAGTAGCCATAGAAGGACAGGGACTGGAAACACCATATATTTT.

The V and J genes are TRBV5-4 and TRBJ2-2; D unclear. Per the germline V gene, CDR1 is SGHNT and CDR2 is YYREEE (reference sequence). The CDR3 consists of 12 residues. Trimming removed 4 bases at V and 8 bases at J, with 9 bases between. The CDR3 protein is CASSRTSGELFF. The CDR3 DNA reads as TGTGCCAGCAGCAGAACAAGTGGGGAGCTGTTTTTT.

The chain is built from TRBV11-2 and TRBJ2-1, with 10 bases fitting TRBD2. Looked up from germline, CDR1 is SGHAT and CDR2 is FQNNGV. The junction had 9 bases not matched to a gene; V was cut back by 4 bases and J by 6 bases. The CDR3 is 16 residues long. This CDR3 reads CASSSLAGRKVNEQFF. CDR3 DNA sequence: TGTGCCAGCAGCTCACTAGCGGGGAGGAAGGTCAATGAGCAGTTCTTC.

J is TRBJ1-2 and V is TRBV6-4; 12 positions match TRBD1. Unmatched junction bases numbered 7, after V lost 6 bases and J lost 11 bases. Germline V gene sequence: CDR1 MRHNA, CDR2 SNTAGT. CDR3 length: 13 amino acids. DNA of the CDR3: TGTGCCAGCAGCCCCGGGACAGGGGGCCGGTACACCTTC. It specifies CASSPGTGGRYTF.

V is TRBV3-1 (or the pseudogene TRBV3-2) and J is TRBJ2-5, with D possibly TRBD1 on 5 matching bases. V dropped 5 bases and J dropped 5 bases, with 12 bases sitting between them. This CDR3 has 13 residues. Germline CDR1 LGHDT, CDR2 YNNKEL (reference sequence). CDR3 sequence: CASSTSGMETQYF. CDR3 DNA: TGTGCCAGCAGCACTTCAGGGATGGAGACCCAGTACTTC.

This chain connects TRBV18 to TRBJ2-7; D gene unclear. CDR3 size: 13 residues. Germline CDR1 and CDR2: KGHSH and LQKENI. The germline V and J ends were trimmed by 5 bases and 2 bases, with 10 bases remaining between them. The CDR3 protein is CASSISQTYEQYF. Here the CDR3 DNA reads TGTGCCAGCTCAATTAGCCAGACCTACGAGCAGTACTTC.

V is TRBV9 and J is TRBJ2-2, with D possibly being TRBD2 (6 bases). Germline CDR1 and CDR2: SGDLS and YYNGEE. V lost 0 bases, J lost 0 bases, and 12 bases lay in between. The CDR3 spans 17 residues. The CDR3 loop is CASSVGGRSPNTGELFF. DNA of the CDR3: TGTGCCAGCAGCGTAGGGGGGAGGTCCCCGAACACCGGGGAGCTGTTTTTT.

V and J are TRBV11-3 and TRBJ1-6, with D maybe TRBD1 (6 bases). The CDR3 contains 16 residues. The germline V gene has CDR1 SGHNT and CDR2 YENEEA. Trimming shortened V by 1 base and J by 10 bases, and 17 bases separated the two germline ends. The CDR3 DNA follows: TGTGCCAGCAGCTTAGGCCTAGGGGGTACGGAATCACCCCTCCACTTT. It is translated as CASSLGLGGTESPLHF.

This chain joins TRBV30 and TRBJ1-2; tentatively, D is TRBD1 (6 bases). Trimming took 3 bases from V and 0 from J, leaving 11 bases between them. The germline gives CDR1 GTSNPN, CDR2 SVGIG (reference sequence). This CDR3 has 14 amino acids. The chain's CDR3 is CAWSHRATNYGYTF. In DNA, the CDR3 is TGTGCCTGGAGCCACAGGGCGACTAACTATGGCTACACCTTC.

This chain joins TRBV19 and TRBJ1-5; D gene ambiguous. The CDR3 extends over 14 amino acids. Trimming shortened V by 3 bases and J by 4 bases, and 10 bases separated the two germline ends. Germline V gene lookup returns CDR1 LNHDA and CDR2 SQIVND (reference sequence). In DNA, the CDR3 is TGTGCCAGTAGTATTAGGGAGACGAATCAGCCCCAGCATTTT. Translated, it gives CASSIRETNQPQHF.

V gene TRBV5-1 combines with J gene TRBJ2-1; D possibly corresponds to TRBD1 (5 bases). Germline V CDR1 and CDR2: SGHRS, YFSETQ. V lost 4 bases and J 3 bases, leaving 11 bases between the germline ends. There are 14 residues in the CDR3. This chain's CDR3 is CASSDGHLYNEQFF. CDR3 DNA: TGCGCCAGCAGCGATGGACACCTCTACAATGAGCAGTTCTTC.

The genes are TRBV30 and TRBJ2-2; perhaps TRBD2 as D (7 bases). The CDR3 runs 15 residues. The ends were cut back, 3 bases at V and 4 bases at J, with 15 bases in the middle. Germline V gives CDR1 GTSNPN, CDR2 SVGIG (reference sequence). The CDR3 is CAWRGGRAVTGELFF. DNA for the CDR3: TGTGCCTGGAGAGGGGGGAGGGCGGTCACCGGGGAGCTGTTTTTT.

This chain uses TRBV5-4 with TRBJ2-5; possible D gene TRBD1, 6 bases. Looked up from germline, CDR1 is SGHNT and CDR2 is YYREEE (reference sequence). The V and J ends lost 3 bases and 2 bases respectively, with 14 bases between them. There are 15 residues in the CDR3. The CDR3: CASSSARQAQETQYF. CDR3 DNA: TGTGCCAGCAGCTCGGCCCGACAGGCGCAAGAGACCCAGTACTTC.

The V gene is TRBV2, the J gene TRBJ1-1; the D gene is possibly TRBD1 (5 bases). This CDR3 spans 11 amino acids. Per the germline V gene, CDR1 is SNHLY and CDR2 is FYNNEI. V lost 4 bases, J lost 7 bases, and 7 bases lay in between. The CDR3 DNA sequence: TGTGCCAGCAGTGGGGGCGGTGAAGCTTTCTTT. Amino acid sequence: CASSGGGEAFF. The variable domain in full, completed from reference TRBV2 and TRBJ1-1, reads EPEVTQTPSHQVTQMGQEVILRCVPISNHLYFYWYRQILGQKVEFLVSFYNNEISEKSEIFDDQFSVERPDGSNFTLKIRSTKLEDSAMYFCASSGGGEAFFGQGTRLTVV.

CDR3 sequence reads: CATSRDVAGGQPQHF. Written as DNA, the CDR3 is TGTGCCACCAGCAGAGATGTGGCAGGAGGACAGCCCCAGCATTTT. V gene TRBV15 combines with J gene TRBJ1-5, with D hard to call. This CDR3 is built from 15 residues. V shed 0 bases and J shed 7 bases, with 13 bases lying between them. Looked up from germline, CDR1 is LNHNV and CDR2 is YYDKDF (reference sequence).

This clone turned up a few times. The chain has TRBV6-5 and TRBJ1-6; D is uncertain. The germline V and J ends were trimmed by 1 base and 8 bases, with 9 bases remaining between them. CDR3 length equals 14 residues. The germline V gene has CDR1 MNHEY and CDR2 SVGAGI. This CDR3 is CASSYFSSDSPLHF. In DNA form, the CDR3 reads TGTGCCAGCAGTTACTTCAGTTCCGATTCACCCCTCCACTTT.

The rearrangement uses TRBV3-1 (or the pseudogene TRBV3-2) and TRBJ1-2; D remains unclear. The germline V and J ends were trimmed by 3 bases and 1 base, with 12 bases remaining between them. The CDR3 is made up of 15 amino acids. CDR1 and CDR2 from the germline V gene are LGHDT and YNNKEL (reference sequence). The CDR3 sequence is CASSQRAVGNYGYTF. CDR3 coding DNA: TGTGCCAGCAGCCAGCGGGCGGTGGGTAACTATGGCTACACCTTC.

The genes are TRBV6-6 and TRBJ2-1; 12 bases fit TRBD2. Germline V lookup: CDR1 MNHNY, CDR2 SVGAGI (reference sequence). The CDR3 runs to 16 residues. With V trimmed by 5 bases and J by 7 bases, 9 bases remained unmatched. In DNA form, the CDR3 reads TGTGCCAGCAGTCACGGGCTAGCGGGAGGGCCGAATGAGCAGTTCTTC. Translated: CASSHGLAGGPNEQFF.

The rearrangement uses TRBV5-8 and TRBJ2-2; TRBD2 agrees at 10 bases. Germline CDR1 and CDR2: SGHTS and YDEGEE. The V and J ends lost 0 bases and 7 bases, in that order; junction bases with no gene match: 3. This CDR3 comprises 15 residues. The CDR3 DNA is TGTGCCAGCAGCTTGGTGCTAGCGGGGGACGGGGAGCTGTTTTTT. Residues: CASSLVLAGDGELFF.

The chain has TRBV6-5 and TRBJ1-5; 7 bases fit TRBD1. This CDR3 comprises 13 residues. The V segment lost 10 bases and the J segment 3 bases; nucleotides outside the gene matches: 6. CDR1 is MNHEY, CDR2 SVGAGI, per germline. This CDR3 reads CATQGGINQPQHF. The CDR3 DNA reads TGTGCCACCCAGGGGGGTATCAATCAGCCCCAGCATTTT.

V and J are TRBV6-5 and TRBJ1-6; D is unclear. This CDR3 region has 14 residues. The germline gives CDR1 MNHEY, CDR2 SVGAGI. Trimming stripped 7 bases from V and 7 bases from J, with 14 bases between. The CDR3 here is CASTPRKNNSPLHF. The CDR3 DNA is TGTGCCAGCACTCCCAGGAAGAACAATTCACCCCTCCACTTT.

The V call is TRBV19, the J call TRBJ1-5, with a weak D call TRBD1 (6 bases). Germline CDR1 and CDR2: LNHDA and SQIVND (reference sequence). V lost 1 base and J 1 base, leaving 8 bases between the germline ends. This CDR3 is 15 amino acids long. The CDR3 reads CASSIAQGSNQPQHF. For the CDR3, the DNA is TGTGCCAGTAGTATAGCACAGGGAAGCAATCAGCCCCAGCATTTT.

The table lists this clone with a few counts. CDR3 sequence (DNA): TGTGCCACCCAAGGACACACTAATACCGATCAGCCCCAGCATTTT. It yields the protein CATQGHTNTDQPQHF. The chain carries TRBV24-1 and TRBJ1-5; TRBD1 is a possible D gene (5 bases). The V end was cut by 9 bases, the J end by 5 bases, with 19 bases between. The CDR3 totals 15 residues. Germline V gene sequence: CDR1 KGHDR, CDR2 SFDVKD.

The chain recombines TRBV7-9 with TRBJ2-7; TRBD1 agrees at 8 bases. The CDR3 contains 15 residues. Germline trimming cut 4 bases from V and 3 bases from J; bases unmatched to any gene: 8. Germline loops: CDR1 SEHNR, CDR2 FQNEAQ (reference sequence). The CDR3 DNA sequence: TGTGCCAGCAGCTACTACCGGGACAGGATCTACGAGCAGTACTTC. The encoded protein is CASSYYRDRIYEQYF. The full variable domain, rest sourced from reference TRBV7-9 and TRBJ2-7, is DTGVSQNPRHKITKRGQNVTFRCDPISEHNRLYWYRQTLGQGPEFLTYFQNEAQLEKSRLLSDRFSAERPKGSFSTLEIQRTEQGDSAMYLCASSYYRDRIYEQYFGPGTRLTVT.

The CDR3 bases are TGCGCCAGCAGTGAGAGACAGGGGGCGAACAGCTCACCCCTCCACTTT. It translates to CASSERQGANSSPLHF. This rearrangement joins TRBV10-2 to TRBJ1-6, with 10 bases aligning to TRBD1. Germline CDR1 is WSHSY and CDR2 is SAAADI. This CDR3 has 16 amino acids. The V segment lost 2 bases and the J segment 10 bases; nucleotides outside the gene matches: 8.

This chain connects TRBV4-3 to TRBJ2-3; 7 nucleotides match TRBD1. CDR1 and CDR2 from the germline V gene are LGHNA and YSLEER. The J segment lost 5 bases and the V segment lost 0 bases, leaving 8 bases of the junction unmatched. The CDR3 sequence is 16 residues long. The CDR3 region has the DNA TGCGCCAGCAGCCAAGAGACACGGGACAGTGGAGATACGCAGTATTTT. This codes for CASSQETRDSGDTQYF.